Below, one T cell receptor (beta chain) is given with its context. Its target is unknown. The CDR3 has 14 residues. V dropped 6 bases and J dropped 8 bases, with 17 bases sitting between them. TCRdb analysed the RT-PCR reads with MiXCR anew, one entry per CDR3 protein. The sample includes approximately 530,000 distinct CDR3 sequences, less than 7.5% of them seen just once. The sample originates from a study of response to subunit inactivated influenza vaccine. Findings of the study overall: Each seasonal influenza vaccination recruits few new T cells, the authors suggested.

V gene TRBV12-3 or TRBV12-4 combines with J gene TRBJ1-5; D is perhaps TRBD1 (6 bases). The clonotype originates from a man between 50 and 69 years old who received an inactivated influenza vaccine. Specimen: PBMCs from blood, collected roughly 24 months after vaccination. DNA of the CDR3: TGTGCCAGCAGCCGCTCGACAGGAAGAAAGCCCCAGCATTTT. This sequence encodes CASSRSTGRKPQHF.